One sample yielded the 3 T cell receptor beta chains listed below, sequenced in a study of T cells in Graves' hyperthyroidism and ophthalmopathy. RNA transcripts gave rise to amplified TCR beta CDR3 regions. RT-PCR in the first round (using the HTBI primer set) targeted the TCR CDR3. TCRdb re-called the multiplex PCR reads through MiXCR, storing one row per CDR3 protein. This repertoire shows around 620,000 distinct CDR3 sequences, approximately 15% found once; its top ten account for more than 6%. Sequencing used blood. Source of these receptors: a woman between 18 and 29 years old with Graves' ophthalmopathy.

This clonotype has ten or more counts. The V and J genes are TRBV20-1 and TRBJ2-7; 10 bases match TRBD1. In germline, CDR1 is DFQATT, CDR2 SNEGSKA (reference sequence). This CDR3 has 15 amino acids. The junction had 10 bases not matched to a gene; V was cut back by 3 bases and J by 5 bases. The CDR3 nucleotides are TGCAGTGCTAGTGAACCGGGACAGGGGACCCACGAGCAGTACTTC. Translated, it gives CSASEPGQGTHEQYF.

In its sample, this clonotype was seen many times. The J gene is TRBJ2-5, the V gene TRBV19, with D possibly being TRBD1 (6 bases). The germline V and J ends were trimmed by 7 bases and 5 bases, with 14 bases remaining between them. CDR1 LNHDA and CDR2 SQIVND come from the germline V gene (reference sequence). CDR3 length equals 13 residues. The CDR3 protein is CASKLQGSETQYF. The CDR3 nucleotides read TGTGCCAGTAAGCTACAGGGAAGCGAGACCCAGTACTTC.

This clonotype has at least ten counts. V and J are TRBV6-1 and TRBJ1-2, with 7 positions matching TRBD1. V trimming: 5 bases; J trimming: 3 bases; junction bases outside the gene matches: 9. The CDR3 consists of 15 residues. CDR1 and CDR2 (germline): MNHNS, SASEGT. Here the CDR3 DNA reads TGTGCCAGCAGTTCTCACCAGACAGGGCACTATGGCTACACCTTC. Translation gives CASSSHQTGHYGYTF.